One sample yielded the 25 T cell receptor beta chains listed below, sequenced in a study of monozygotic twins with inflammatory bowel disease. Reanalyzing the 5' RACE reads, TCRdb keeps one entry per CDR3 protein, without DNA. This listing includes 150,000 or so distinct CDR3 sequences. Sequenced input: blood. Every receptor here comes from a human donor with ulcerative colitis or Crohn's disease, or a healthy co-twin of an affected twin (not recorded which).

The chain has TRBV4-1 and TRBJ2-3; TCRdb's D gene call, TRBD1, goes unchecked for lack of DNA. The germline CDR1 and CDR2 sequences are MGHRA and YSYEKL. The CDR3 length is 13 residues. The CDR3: CASSQEGAGTQYF.

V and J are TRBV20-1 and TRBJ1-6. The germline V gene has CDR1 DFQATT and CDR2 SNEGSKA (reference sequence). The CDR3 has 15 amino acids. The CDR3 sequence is CSARGGGRDNSPLHF.

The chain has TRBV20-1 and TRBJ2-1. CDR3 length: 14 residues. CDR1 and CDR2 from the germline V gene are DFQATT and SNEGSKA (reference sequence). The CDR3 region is CSARGGESYNEQFF.

The CDR3: CASSEPRGVAGNEQFF. The chain links TRBV25-1 to TRBJ2-1; the D call from TCRdb, TRBD2, cannot be confirmed without DNA. CDR3 length: 16 residues. In germline, CDR1 is MGHDK, CDR2 SYGVNS.

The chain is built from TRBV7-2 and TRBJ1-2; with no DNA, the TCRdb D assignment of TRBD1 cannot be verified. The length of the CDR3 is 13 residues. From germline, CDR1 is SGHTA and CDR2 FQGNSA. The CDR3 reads CASSSSEGGGYTF.

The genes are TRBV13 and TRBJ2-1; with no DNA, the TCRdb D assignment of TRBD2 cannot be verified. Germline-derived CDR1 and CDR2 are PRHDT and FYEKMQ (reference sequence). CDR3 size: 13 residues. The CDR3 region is CASSTREGNEQFF.

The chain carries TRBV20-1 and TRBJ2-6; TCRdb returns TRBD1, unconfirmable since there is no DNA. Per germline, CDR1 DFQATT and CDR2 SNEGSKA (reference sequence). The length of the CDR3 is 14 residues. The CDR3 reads CSARVGAGANVLTF.

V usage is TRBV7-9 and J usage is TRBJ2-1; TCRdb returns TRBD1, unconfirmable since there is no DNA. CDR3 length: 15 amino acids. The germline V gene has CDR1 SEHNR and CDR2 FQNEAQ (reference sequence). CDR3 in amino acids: CASSPRGIDYNEQFF.

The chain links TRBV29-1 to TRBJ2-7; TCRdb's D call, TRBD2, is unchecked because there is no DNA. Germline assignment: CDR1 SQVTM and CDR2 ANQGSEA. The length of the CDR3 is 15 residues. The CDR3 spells CSVEEEGGPPYEQYF.

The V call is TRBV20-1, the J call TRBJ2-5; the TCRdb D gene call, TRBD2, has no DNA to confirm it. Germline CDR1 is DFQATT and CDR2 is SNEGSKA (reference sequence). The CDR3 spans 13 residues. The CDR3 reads CSASSATRETQYF.

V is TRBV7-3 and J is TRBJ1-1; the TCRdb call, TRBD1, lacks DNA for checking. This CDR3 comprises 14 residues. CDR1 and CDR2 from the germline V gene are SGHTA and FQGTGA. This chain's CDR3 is CASSLEGQGTEAFF.

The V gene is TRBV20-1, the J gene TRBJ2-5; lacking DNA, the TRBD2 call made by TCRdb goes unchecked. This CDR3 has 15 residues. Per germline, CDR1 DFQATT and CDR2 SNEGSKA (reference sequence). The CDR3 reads CSASGASGVQETQYF.

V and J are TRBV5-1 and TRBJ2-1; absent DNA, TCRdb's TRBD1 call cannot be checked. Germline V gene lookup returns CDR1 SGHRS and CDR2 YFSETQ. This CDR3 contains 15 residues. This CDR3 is CASSPYREGYNEQFF.

The CDR3 reads CASSLIPGVLNIQYF. V and J are TRBV5-1 and TRBJ2-4; TCRdb's assignment of TRBD1 cannot be checked, as there is no DNA. The CDR3 length is 15 residues. CDR1 is SGHRS and CDR2 is YFSETQ in the germline V gene.

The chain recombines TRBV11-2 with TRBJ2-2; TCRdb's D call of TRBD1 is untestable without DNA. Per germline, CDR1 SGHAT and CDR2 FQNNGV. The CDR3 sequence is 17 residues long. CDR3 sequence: CARASRDRDRNTGELFF.

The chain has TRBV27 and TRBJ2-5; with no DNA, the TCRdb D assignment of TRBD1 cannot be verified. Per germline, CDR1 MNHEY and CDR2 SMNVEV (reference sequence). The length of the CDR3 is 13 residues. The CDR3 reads CASRKGKKETQYF.

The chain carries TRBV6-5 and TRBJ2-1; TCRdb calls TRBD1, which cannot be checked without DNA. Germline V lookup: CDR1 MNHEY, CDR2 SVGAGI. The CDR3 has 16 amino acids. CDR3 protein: CASSYSSGGAHNEQFF.

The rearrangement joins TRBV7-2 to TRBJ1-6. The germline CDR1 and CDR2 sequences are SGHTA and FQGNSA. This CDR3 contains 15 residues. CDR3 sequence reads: CASSPTGGENSPLHF. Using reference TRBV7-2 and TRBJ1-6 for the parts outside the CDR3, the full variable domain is GAGVSQSPSNKVTEKGKDVELRCDPISGHTALYWYRQSLGQGLEFLIYFQGNSAPDKSGLPSDRFSAERTGGSVSTLTIQRTQQEDSAVYLCASSPTGGENSPLHFGNGTRLTVT.

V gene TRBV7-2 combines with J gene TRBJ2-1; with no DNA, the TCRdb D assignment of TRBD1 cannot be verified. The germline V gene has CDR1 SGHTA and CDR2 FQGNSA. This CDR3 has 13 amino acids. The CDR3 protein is CASSSPGDNEQFF.

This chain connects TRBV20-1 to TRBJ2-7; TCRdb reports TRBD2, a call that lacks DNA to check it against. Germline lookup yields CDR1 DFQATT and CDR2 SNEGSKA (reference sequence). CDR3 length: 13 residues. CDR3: CSATSLGWWEQYF.

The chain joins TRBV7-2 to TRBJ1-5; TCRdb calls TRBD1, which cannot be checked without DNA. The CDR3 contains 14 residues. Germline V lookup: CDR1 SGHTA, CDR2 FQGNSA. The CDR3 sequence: CASSPGQKGQPQHF.

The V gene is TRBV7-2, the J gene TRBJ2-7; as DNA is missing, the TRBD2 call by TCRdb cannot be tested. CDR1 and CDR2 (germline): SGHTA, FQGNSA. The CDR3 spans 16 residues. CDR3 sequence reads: CASSFETSEKSYEQYF.

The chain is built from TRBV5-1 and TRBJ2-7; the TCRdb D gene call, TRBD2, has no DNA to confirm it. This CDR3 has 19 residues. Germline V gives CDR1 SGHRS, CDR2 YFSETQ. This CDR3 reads CASSPERLSLSLNTYEQYF.

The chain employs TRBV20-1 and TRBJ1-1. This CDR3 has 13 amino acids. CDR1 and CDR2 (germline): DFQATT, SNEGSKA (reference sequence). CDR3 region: CSARDVGNTEAFF.

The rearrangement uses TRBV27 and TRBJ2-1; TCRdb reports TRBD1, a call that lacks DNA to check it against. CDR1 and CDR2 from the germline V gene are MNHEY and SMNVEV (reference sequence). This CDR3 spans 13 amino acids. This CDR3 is CASSSTPYNEQFF.